The 4 T cell receptor beta chains listed next were all sequenced from one sample in a study of blood T cells in healthy people across ages. Combining a sample-barcoded 5' primer with a J-beta primer mix, a second PCR ran for about 7 to 11 cycles. TCRdb redid the calling of the 5' RACE reads with MiXCR, one entry per CDR3 protein. Among more than 700,000 distinct CDR3 sequences listed, about half were seen once. Sequenced material: blood. These receptors were collected from a man older than 75 in good health.

The V call is TRBV2, the J call TRBJ2-3; TRBD2 agrees at 11 bases. The CDR3 is 14 residues long. Germline trimming cut 8 bases from V and 6 bases from J; bases unmatched to any gene: 7. Per the germline V gene, CDR1 is SNHLY and CDR2 is FYNNEI. The CDR3 is CASYPGLAVDTQYF. CDR3 DNA sequence: TGTGCCAGCTACCCGGGACTAGCGGTGGATACGCAGTATTTT.

This clonotype showed up just a few times. The chain recombines TRBV14 with TRBJ2-7, with D hard to call. Looked up from germline, CDR1 is SGHDN and CDR2 is FVKESK. Deletions cut 2 bases from V and 7 bases from J, with 18 bases between. This CDR3 contains 15 residues. Here the CDR3 DNA reads TGTGCCAGCAGCCAAACCACGACGGGCTACAATGAGCAGTACTTC. This gives the protein CASSQTTTGYNEQYF. Variable domain in full (rest from reference TRBV14 and TRBJ2-7): EAGVTQFPSHSVIEKGQTVTLRCDPISGHDNLYWYRRVMGKEIKFLLHFVKESKQDESGMPNNRFLAERTGGTYSTLKVQPAELEDSGVYFCASSQTTTGYNEQYFGPGTRLTVT.

This clonotype was picked up a small number of times. V usage is TRBV10-3 and J usage is TRBJ2-1; D remains ambiguous. The CDR3 consists of 14 residues. From germline, CDR1 is ENHRY and CDR2 SYGVKD. The V and J ends lost 4 bases and 5 bases respectively, with 12 bases between them. The CDR3, as DNA: TGTGCCATCAGTGGCCAGAACACTAACAATGAGCAGTTCTTC. Protein: CAISGQNTNNEQFF.

This sequence joins TRBV10-3 and TRBJ2-7, with D unclear. Germline loops: CDR1 ENHRY, CDR2 SYGVKD. The CDR3 runs to 14 residues. Trimming removed 7 bases from V and 2 bases from J, with 15 bases in between. The CDR3 coding sequence is TGTGCCATCAAAAGGGTGAATGACACCTACGAGCAGTACTTC. This gives the protein CAIKRVNDTYEQYF.